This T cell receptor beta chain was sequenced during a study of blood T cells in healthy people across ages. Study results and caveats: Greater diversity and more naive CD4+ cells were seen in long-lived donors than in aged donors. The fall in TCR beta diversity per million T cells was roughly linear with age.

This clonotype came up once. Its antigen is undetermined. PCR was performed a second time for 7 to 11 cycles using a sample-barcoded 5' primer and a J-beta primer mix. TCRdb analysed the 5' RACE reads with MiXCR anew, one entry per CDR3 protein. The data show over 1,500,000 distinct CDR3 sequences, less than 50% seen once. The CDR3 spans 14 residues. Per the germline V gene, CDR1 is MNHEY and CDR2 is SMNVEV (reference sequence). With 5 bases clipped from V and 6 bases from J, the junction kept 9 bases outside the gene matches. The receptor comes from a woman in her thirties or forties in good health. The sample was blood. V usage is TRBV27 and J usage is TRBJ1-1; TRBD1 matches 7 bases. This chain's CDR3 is CASSLHTGAAEAFF. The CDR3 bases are TGTGCCAGCAGTCTACATACAGGGGCCGCTGAAGCTTTCTTT.